The sequence of this TCR beta chain was determined in a study of molecular identifiers for immune sequencing clone quantification. The junction had 10 bases not matched to a gene; V was cut back by 6 bases and J by 3 bases. CDR1 and CDR2 (germline): MDHEN, SYDVKM. This CDR3 has 15 amino acids. There are many counts of this clonotype. TCRdb redid the calling of the PCR reads with MiXCR, one entry per CDR3 protein. The table includes 60,000 to 65,000 distinct CDR3 sequences, about 20% detected once. The source material was naive CD8+ T cells from blood, with Jurkat cell RNA spiked in. Subset reported: FACS-sorted CD8+CD4-CCR7+CD45RA+ naive T cells. The sequence was obtained from a human donor in good health. Some libraries in this study had Jurkat cell RNA spiked in. The genes are TRBV28 and TRBJ2-7, with 8 bases matching TRBD1. CDR3 sequence: CASSPGQGADYEQYF. In nucleotides, the CDR3 is TGTGCCAGCAGCCCGGGCCAGGGGGCTGACTACGAGCAGTACTTC.